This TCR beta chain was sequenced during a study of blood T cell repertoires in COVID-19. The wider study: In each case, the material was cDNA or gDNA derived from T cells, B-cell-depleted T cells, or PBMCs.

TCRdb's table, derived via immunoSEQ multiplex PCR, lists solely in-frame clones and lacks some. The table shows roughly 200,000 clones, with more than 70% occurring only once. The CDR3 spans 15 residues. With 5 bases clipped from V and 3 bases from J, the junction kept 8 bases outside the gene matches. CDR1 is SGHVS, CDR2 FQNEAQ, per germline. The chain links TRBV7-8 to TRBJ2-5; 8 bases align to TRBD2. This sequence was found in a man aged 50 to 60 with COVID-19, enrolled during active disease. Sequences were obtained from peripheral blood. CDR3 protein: CASSVDSGNEETQYF. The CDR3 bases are TGTGCCAGCAGCGTCGATAGCGGGAATGAAGAGACCCAGTACTTC.